Listed here are 10 T cell receptor beta chains from one sample, sequenced in a study of cytotoxic CD8 clonotypes in ibrutinib-treated CLL. Libraries were prepared by immunoSEQ multiplex PCR; TCRdb keeps only in-frame clonotypes and omits some of them. Here the sample spans 150,000 to 200,000 clones, over 55% being singletons. The sequencing here drew on PBMCs, taken after 24 months of ibrutinib treatment. The origin of the receptors is a human donor with chronic lymphocytic leukemia.

This sequence joins TRBV5-1 and TRBJ2-3, with a possible D match to TRBD2 (6 bases). V lost 0 bases to trimming and J lost 1 base, with 12 bases between them. The CDR3 loop spans 16 amino acids. Per germline, CDR1 SGHRS and CDR2 YFSETQ. The CDR3: CASSLGSGGGTDTQYF. DNA for the CDR3: TGCGCCAGCAGCTTGGGATCCGGCGGGGGCACAGATACGCAGTATTTT.

The chain uses TRBV7-8 and TRBJ2-7; the match to TRBD1 covers 11 bases. The CDR3 sequence is 14 residues long. Germline CDR1 is SGHVS and CDR2 is FQNEAQ. V was pared by 5 bases and J by 6 bases, with 6 bases of the junction left unmatched. The CDR3 DNA reads TGTGCCAGCAGCCTGCGGACAGGGGGCAGCGAGCAGTACTTC. This gives the protein CASSLRTGGSEQYF.

The CDR3 nucleotides are TGTGCCAGCAGTCACGCCTCGGCTGAAGCTTTCTTT. This encodes CASSHASAEAFF. The V and J genes are TRBV6-1 and TRBJ1-1; unclear D gene. The germline V gene encodes CDR1 MNHNS and CDR2 SASEGT. V dropped 5 bases and J dropped 6 bases, with 10 bases sitting between them. This CDR3 region has 12 residues.

This clone came up once. The chain combines TRBV27 with TRBJ2-5; D is perhaps TRBD1 (7 bases). Trimming pared 7 bases from V and 5 bases from J, leaving 23 bases between. From germline, CDR1 is MNHEY and CDR2 SMNVEV (reference sequence). CDR3 length: 16 amino acids. CDR3 loop: CASKKRSGGQLETQYF. The CDR3 bases are TGTGCCAGCAAAAAACGATCCGGGGGACAGCTGGAGACCCAGTACTTC.

J is TRBJ2-1 and V is TRBV7-6, with D possibly being TRBD1 or TRBD2 (5 bases each). V shed 3 bases and J shed 9 bases, with 12 bases lying between them. The CDR3 covers 13 residues. The germline V gene encodes CDR1 SGHVS and CDR2 FNYEAQ. The CDR3 coding sequence is TGTGCCAGCAGCTTTTTCGGTGGGGGTGAGCAGTTCTTC. The encoded protein is CASSFFGGGEQFF.

The rearrangement uses TRBV28 and TRBJ1-4; unclear D gene. The germline V gene has CDR1 MDHEN and CDR2 SYDVKM. The V gene lost 7 bases and the J gene lost 4 bases, with 7 bases spanning the gap. CDR3 length: 12 amino acids. For the CDR3, the DNA is TGTGCCAGCAAAAGTTTTAATGAAAAACTGTTTTTT. Translation gives CASKSFNEKLFF.

The V and J genes are TRBV18 and TRBJ2-5, with a tentative D call TRBD2 (7 bases). The CDR3 length is 13 residues. V was clipped by 2 bases and J by 4 bases, with 8 bases between them. Per germline, CDR1 KGHSH and CDR2 LQKENI. CDR3 sequence reads: CASSPRGGETQYF. In DNA form, the CDR3 reads TGTGCCAGCTCACCAAGGGGGGGAGAGACCCAGTACTTC.

The rearrangement uses TRBV2 and TRBJ2-1, with 7 bases identical to TRBD1. This CDR3 has 16 amino acids. The germline V gene encodes CDR1 SNHLY and CDR2 FYNNEI. The V segment lost 6 bases and the J segment 2 bases; nucleotides outside the gene matches: 10. DNA of the CDR3: TGTGCCAGCAGCCGGACCGACAGGGTAACCTACAATGAGCAGTTCTTC. Encoded protein: CASSRTDRVTYNEQFF.

The rearrangement joins TRBV11-3 to TRBJ2-1, with 7 nucleotides matching TRBD2. V trimming: 5 bases; J trimming: 6 bases; junction bases outside the gene matches: 4. The germline V gene encodes CDR1 SGHNT and CDR2 YENEEA. The CDR3 is 13 residues long. For the CDR3, the DNA is TGTGCCAGCAGCCCGAGCGGGACCAATGAGCAGTTCTTC. Residues: CASSPSGTNEQFF.

The rearrangement links TRBV4-3 to TRBJ1-2; D is undetermined. In germline, CDR1 is LGHNA, CDR2 YSLEER. Trimming cost V 0 bases and J 8 bases, with 10 bases left between them. The CDR3 spans 13 residues. CDR3 nucleotide sequence: TGCGCCAGCAGCCAAGAAGTGGGTCGGGGCTACACCTTC. It codes for CASSQEVGRGYTF.